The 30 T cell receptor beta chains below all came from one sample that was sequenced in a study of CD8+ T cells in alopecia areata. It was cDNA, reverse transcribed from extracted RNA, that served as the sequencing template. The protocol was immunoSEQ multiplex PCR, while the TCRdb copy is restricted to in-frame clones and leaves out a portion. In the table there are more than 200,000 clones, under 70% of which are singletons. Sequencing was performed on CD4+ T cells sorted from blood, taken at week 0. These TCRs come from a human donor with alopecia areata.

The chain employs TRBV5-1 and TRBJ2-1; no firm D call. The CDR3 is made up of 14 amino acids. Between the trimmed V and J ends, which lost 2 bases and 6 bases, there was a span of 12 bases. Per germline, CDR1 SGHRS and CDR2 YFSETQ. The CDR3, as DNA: TGCGCCAGCAGCTTAGACTTAAGCACCAATGAGCAGTTCTTC. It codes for CASSLDLSTNEQFF. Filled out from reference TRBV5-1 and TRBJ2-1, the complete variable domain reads KAGVTQTPRYLIKTRGQQVTLSCSPISGHRSVSWYQQTPGQGLQFLFEYFSETQRNKGNFPGRFSGRQFSNSRSEMNVSTLELGDSALYLCASSLDLSTNEQFFGPGTRLTVL.

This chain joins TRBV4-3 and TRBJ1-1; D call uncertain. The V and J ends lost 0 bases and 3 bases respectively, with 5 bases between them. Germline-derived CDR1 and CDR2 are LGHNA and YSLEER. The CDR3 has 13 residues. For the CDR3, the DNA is TGCGCCAGCAGCCAAGATAAGTACACTGAAGCTTTCTTT. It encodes CASSQDKYTEAFF.

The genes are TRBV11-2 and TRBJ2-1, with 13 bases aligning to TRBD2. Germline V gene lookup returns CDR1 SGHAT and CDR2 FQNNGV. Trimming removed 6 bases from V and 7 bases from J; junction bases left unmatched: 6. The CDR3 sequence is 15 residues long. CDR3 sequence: CASSALAGGRNEQFF. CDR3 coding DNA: TGTGCCAGCAGTGCACTAGCGGGGGGGCGGAATGAGCAGTTCTTC.

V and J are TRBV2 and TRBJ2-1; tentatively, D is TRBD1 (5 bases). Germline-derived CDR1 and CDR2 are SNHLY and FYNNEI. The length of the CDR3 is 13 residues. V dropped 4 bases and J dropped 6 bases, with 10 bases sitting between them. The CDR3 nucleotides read TGTGCCAGCAGTGTTTATGGGGCCAATGAGCAGTTCTTC. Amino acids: CASSVYGANEQFF. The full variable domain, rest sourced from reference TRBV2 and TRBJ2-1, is EPEVTQTPSHQVTQMGQEVILRCVPISNHLYFYWYRQILGQKVEFLVSFYNNEISEKSEIFDDQFSVERPDGSNFTLKIRSTKLEDSAMYFCASSVYGANEQFFGPGTRLTVL.

CDR3 bases: TGTGCCAGCAGTCGGGAGAACACTGAAGCTTTCTTT. As protein: CASSRENTEAFF. The J gene is TRBJ1-1, the V gene TRBV25-1, with D hard to call. CDR3 length equals 12 residues. V was trimmed by 5 bases and J by 1 base, leaving 5 bases between them. Germline V gene sequence: CDR1 MGHDK, CDR2 SYGVNS.

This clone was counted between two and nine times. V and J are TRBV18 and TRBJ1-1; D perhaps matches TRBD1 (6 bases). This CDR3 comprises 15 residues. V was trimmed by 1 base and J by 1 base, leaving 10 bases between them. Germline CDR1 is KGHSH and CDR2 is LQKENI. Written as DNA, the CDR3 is TGTGCCAGCTCACCACAGGGGGTAGGGAACACTGAAGCTTTCTTT. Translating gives CASSPQGVGNTEAFF.

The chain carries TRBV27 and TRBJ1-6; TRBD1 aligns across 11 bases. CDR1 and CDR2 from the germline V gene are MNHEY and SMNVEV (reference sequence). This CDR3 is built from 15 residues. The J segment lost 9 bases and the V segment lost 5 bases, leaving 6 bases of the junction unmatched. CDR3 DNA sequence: TGTGCCAGCAGTCCTGGGACAGGGGGAGGTTCACCCCTCCACTTT. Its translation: CASSPGTGGGSPLHF.

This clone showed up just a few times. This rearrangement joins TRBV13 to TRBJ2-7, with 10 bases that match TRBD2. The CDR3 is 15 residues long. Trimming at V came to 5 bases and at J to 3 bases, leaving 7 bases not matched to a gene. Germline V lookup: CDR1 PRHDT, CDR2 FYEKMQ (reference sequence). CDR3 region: CASSPGTSVIYEQYF. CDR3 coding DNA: TGTGCCAGCAGCCCCGGGACTAGCGTGATCTACGAGCAGTACTTC.

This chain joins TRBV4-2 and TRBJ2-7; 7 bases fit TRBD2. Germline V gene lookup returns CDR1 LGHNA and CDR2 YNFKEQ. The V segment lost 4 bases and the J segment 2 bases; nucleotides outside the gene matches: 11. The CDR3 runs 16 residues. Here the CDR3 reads CASSLLSGTNTYEQYF. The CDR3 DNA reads TGTGCCAGCAGCCTCTTATCCGGGACTAACACCTACGAGCAGTACTTC.

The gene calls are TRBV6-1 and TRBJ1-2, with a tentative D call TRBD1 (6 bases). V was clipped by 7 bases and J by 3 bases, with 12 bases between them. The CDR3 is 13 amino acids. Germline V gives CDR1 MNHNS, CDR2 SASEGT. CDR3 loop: CASTRTGYYGYTF. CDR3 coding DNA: TGTGCCAGCACGAGAACAGGGTACTATGGCTACACCTTC.

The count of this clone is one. CDR3 nucleotide sequence: TGCGCCAGCAGCTTGGGGACGGTAATATACAATGAGCAGTTCTTC. Amino acid sequence: CASSLGTVIYNEQFF. The genes are TRBV5-1 and TRBJ2-1; D unclear. V gave up 0 bases and J gave up 4 bases, with 11 bases separating them. CDR1 is SGHRS, CDR2 YFSETQ, per germline. The CDR3 has 15 residues.

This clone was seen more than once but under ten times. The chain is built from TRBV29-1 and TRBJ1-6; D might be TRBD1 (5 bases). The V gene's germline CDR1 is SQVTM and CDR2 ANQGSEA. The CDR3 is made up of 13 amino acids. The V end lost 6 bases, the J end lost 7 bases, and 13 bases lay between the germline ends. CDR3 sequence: CSVGTSTNSPLHF. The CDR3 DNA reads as TGCAGCGTGGGGACTTCGACCAATTCACCCCTCCACTTT.

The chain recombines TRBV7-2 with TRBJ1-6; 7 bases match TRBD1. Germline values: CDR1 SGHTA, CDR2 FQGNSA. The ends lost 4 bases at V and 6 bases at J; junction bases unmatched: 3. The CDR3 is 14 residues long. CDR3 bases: TGTGCCAGCAGCTCGGGACAGAGTAATTCACCCCTCCACTTT. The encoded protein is CASSSGQSNSPLHF.

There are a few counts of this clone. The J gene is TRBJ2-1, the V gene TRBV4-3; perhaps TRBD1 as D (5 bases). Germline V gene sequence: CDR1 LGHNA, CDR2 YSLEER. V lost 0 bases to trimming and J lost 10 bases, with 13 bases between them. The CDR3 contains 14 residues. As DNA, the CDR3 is TGCGCCAGCAGCCAAGATCAGCAGGGTAGCGAGCAGTTCTTC. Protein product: CASSQDQQGSEQFF.

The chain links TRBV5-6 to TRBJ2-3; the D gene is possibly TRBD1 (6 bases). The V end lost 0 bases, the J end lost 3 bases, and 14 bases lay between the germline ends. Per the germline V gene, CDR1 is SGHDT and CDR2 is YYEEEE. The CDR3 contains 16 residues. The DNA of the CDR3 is TGTGCCAGCAGCTTGGCCCAGGGGAAAAGGACAGATACGCAGTATTTT. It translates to CASSLAQGKRTDTQYF.

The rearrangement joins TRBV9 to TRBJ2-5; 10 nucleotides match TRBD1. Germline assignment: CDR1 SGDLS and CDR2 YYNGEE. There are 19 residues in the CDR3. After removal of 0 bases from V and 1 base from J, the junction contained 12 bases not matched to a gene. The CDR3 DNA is TGTGCCAGCAGCGTAGCCGGGAGAGCCGGGACAGGGGTCCAAGAGACCCAGTACTTC. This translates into CASSVAGRAGTGVQETQYF.

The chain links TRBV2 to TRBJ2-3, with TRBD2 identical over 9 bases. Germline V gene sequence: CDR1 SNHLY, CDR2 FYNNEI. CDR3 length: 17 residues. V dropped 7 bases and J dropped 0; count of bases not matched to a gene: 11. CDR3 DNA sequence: TGTGCCAGCACGCGCGAGCGGGGGGCCGCTAGCACAGATACGCAGTATTTT. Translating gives CASTRERGAASTDTQYF.

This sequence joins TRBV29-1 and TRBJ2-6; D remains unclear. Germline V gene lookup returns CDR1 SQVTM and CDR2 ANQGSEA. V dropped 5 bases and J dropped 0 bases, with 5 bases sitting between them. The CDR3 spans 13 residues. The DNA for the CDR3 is TGCAGCGTTACCCACTCTGGGGCCAACGTCCTGACTTTC. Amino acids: CSVTHSGANVLTF.

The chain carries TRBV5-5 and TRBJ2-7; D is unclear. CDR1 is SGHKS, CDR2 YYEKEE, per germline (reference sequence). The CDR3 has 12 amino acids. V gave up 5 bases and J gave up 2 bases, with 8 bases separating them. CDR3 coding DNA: TGTGCCAGCAGTTCGTACCCCTACGAGCAGTACTTC. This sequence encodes CASSSYPYEQYF.

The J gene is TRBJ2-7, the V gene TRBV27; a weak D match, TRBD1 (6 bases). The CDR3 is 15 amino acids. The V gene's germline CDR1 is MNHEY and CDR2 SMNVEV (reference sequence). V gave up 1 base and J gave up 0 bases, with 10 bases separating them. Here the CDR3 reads CASSLYRASSYEQYF. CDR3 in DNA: TGTGCCAGCAGTTTATACAGGGCAAGCTCCTACGAGCAGTACTTC.

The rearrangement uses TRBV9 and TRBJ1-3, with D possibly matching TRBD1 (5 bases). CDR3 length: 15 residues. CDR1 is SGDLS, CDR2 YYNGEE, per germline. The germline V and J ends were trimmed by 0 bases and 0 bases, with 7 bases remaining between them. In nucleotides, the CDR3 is TGTGCCAGCAGCGTAGCAGGGAGCTCTGGAAACACCATATATTTT. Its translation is CASSVAGSSGNTIYF.

The CDR3 is CASRRQVDSYEQYF. The CDR3 DNA is TGTGCCAGCAGGAGACAGGTCGACTCCTACGAGCAGTACTTC. The gene calls are TRBV27 and TRBJ2-7; TRBD1 might be the D (6 bases). The V end lost 6 bases, the J end lost 0 bases, and 12 bases lay between the germline ends. The CDR3 spans 14 residues. Germline values: CDR1 MNHEY, CDR2 SMNVEV (reference sequence).

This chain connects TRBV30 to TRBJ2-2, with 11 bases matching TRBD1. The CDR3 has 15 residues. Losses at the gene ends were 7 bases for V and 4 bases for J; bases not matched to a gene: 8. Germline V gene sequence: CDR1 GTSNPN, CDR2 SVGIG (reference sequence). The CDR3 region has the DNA TGTGCCTCCCCGGACAGGGGGCTCGGCACCGGGGAGCTGTTTTTT. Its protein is CASPDRGLGTGELFF.

The CDR3 region has the DNA TGCAGCGTTTACAGGGGCGACGAGACCCAGTACTTC. Its protein product is CSVYRGDETQYF. J is TRBJ2-5 and V is TRBV29-1; 7 bases match TRBD1. Per germline, CDR1 SQVTM and CDR2 ANQGSEA. The CDR3 consists of 12 residues. V was clipped by 5 bases and J by 5 bases; unmatched bases: 5.

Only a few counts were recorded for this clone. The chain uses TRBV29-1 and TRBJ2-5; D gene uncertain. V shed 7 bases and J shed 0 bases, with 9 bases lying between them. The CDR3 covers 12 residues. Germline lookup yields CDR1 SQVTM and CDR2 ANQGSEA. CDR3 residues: CSATVYQETQYF. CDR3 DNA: TGCAGCGCAACAGTGTACCAAGAGACCCAGTACTTC. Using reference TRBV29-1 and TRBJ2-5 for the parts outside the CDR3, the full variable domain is SAVISQKPSRDICQRGTSLTIQCQVDSQVTMMFWYRQQPGQSLTLIATANQGSEATYESGFVIDKFPISRPNLTFSTLTVSNMSPEDSSIYLCSATVYQETQYFGPGTRLLVL.

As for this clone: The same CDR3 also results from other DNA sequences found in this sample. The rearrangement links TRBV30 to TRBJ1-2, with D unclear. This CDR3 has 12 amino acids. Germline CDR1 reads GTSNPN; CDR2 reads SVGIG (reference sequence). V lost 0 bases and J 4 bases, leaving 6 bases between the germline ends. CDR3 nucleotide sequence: TGTGCCTGGAGTGTATCAATCTATGGCTACACCTTC. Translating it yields CAWSVSIYGYTF.

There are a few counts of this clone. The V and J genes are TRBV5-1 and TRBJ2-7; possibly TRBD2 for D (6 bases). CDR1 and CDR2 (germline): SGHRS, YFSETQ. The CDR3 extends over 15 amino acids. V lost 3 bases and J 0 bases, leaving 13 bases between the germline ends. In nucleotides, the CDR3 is TGCGCCAGCAGCTCCGGGACTTCGAGCTCCTACGAGCAGTACTTC. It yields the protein CASSSGTSSSYEQYF. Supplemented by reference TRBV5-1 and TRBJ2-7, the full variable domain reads KAGVTQTPRYLIKTRGQQVTLSCSPISGHRSVSWYQQTPGQGLQFLFEYFSETQRNKGNFPGRFSGRQFSNSRSEMNVSTLELGDSALYLCASSSGTSSSYEQYFGPGTRLTVT.

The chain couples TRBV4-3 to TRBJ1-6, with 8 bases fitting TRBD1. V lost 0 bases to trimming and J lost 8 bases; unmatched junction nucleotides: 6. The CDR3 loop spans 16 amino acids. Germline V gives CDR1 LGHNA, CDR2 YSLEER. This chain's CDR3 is CASSQDGAGGDSPLHF. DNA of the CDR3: TGCGCCAGCAGCCAAGATGGTGCAGGGGGCGATTCACCCCTCCACTTT.

In DNA, the CDR3 is TGTGCCAGCAGCTTACGGGACAGGGTGCACAATGAGCAGTTCTTC. Its translation: CASSLRDRVHNEQFF. V gene TRBV11-2 combines with J gene TRBJ2-1; 9 bases are shared with TRBD1. Trimming removed 2 bases from V and 5 bases from J; junction bases left unmatched: 4. The CDR3 is made up of 15 amino acids. Germline values: CDR1 SGHAT, CDR2 FQNNGV.

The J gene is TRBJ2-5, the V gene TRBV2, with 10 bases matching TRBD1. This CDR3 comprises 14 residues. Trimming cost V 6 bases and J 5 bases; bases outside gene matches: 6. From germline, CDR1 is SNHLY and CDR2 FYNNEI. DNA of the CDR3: TGTGCCAGCAGCCGGGACAGGGGAGGGGAGACCCAGTACTTC. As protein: CASSRDRGGETQYF.